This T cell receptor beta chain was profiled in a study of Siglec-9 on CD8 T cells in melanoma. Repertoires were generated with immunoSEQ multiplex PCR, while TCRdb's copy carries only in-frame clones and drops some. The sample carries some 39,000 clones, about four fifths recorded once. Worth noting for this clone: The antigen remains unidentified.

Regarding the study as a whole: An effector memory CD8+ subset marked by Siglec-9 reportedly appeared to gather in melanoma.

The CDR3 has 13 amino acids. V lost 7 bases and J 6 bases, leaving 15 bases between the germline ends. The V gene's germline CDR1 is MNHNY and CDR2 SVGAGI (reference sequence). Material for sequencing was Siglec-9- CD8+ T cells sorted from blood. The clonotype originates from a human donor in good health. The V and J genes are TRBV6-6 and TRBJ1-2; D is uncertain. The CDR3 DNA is TGTGCCAGCACCGACACGGATCTCAATGGCTACACCTTC. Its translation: CASTDTDLNGYTF.